Following are 19 T cell receptor beta chains from one sample sequenced in a study. Cells sorted as Tregs were CD4+, CD25+ and CD127-/low. Amplification of TRBV12-4/TRBJ1-2 clonotypes used adaptor-ligated barcode primers. MiXCR was run by TCRdb on the multiplex PCR reads, yielding one entry per CDR3 protein. Of approximately 860 distinct CDR3 sequences listed, 5.9% are singletons. Source material: tumor-infiltrating Tregs sorted from the breast tumor. Receptors originate from a female donor with breast cancer.

Within the sample, this clonotype is medium-sized. This chain uses TRBV12-3 or TRBV12-4 with TRBJ1-2, with D perhaps TRBD1 (5 bases). Trimming shortened V by 9 bases and J by 2 bases, and 7 bases separated the two germline ends. CDR3 length: 11 residues. CDR3 sequence: CASRQNYGYTF. In DNA form, the CDR3 reads TGTGCCAGTCGACAGAACTATGGCTACACCTTC.

This clonotype is judged medium-sized. This chain joins TRBV12-3 or TRBV12-4 and TRBJ1-2, with a possible D match to TRBD1 (5 bases). Deletions cut 6 bases from V and 5 bases from J, with 19 bases between. The CDR3 has 15 amino acids. The CDR3 DNA reads as TGTGCCAGCAGCCGTCCCAGGGTTAATAGGTATGGCTACACCTTC. This encodes CASSRPRVNRYGYTF.

This clonotype is termed medium-sized. V gene TRBV12-3 or TRBV12-4 combines with J gene TRBJ1-2, with D unclear. With 0 bases removed from V and 4 bases from J, the gap between germline ends came to 9 bases. The CDR3 runs 14 residues. The CDR3 is CASSLALGIYGYTF. The CDR3 nucleotides are TGTGCCAGCAGTTTAGCGCTGGGCATCTATGGCTACACCTTC.

In its sample, this clonotype ranks as medium-sized. This chain links TRBV12-3 or TRBV12-4 with TRBJ1-2; a weak D match, TRBD1 (5 bases). This CDR3 is 15 amino acids long. The V gene lost 0 bases and the J gene lost 8 bases, with 16 bases spanning the gap. The CDR3 spells CASSLAGRGPQGYTF. In nucleotides, the CDR3 is TGTGCCAGCAGTTTAGCGGGAAGGGGACCGCAGGGCTACACCTTC.

This clonotype is large (0.1 to 1%) within its sample. The gene calls are TRBV12-3 or TRBV12-4 and TRBJ1-2; the D gene is possibly TRBD1 (6 bases). V shed 5 bases and J shed 7 bases, with 17 bases lying between them. This CDR3 region has 14 residues. CDR3 sequence reads: CASSGPQGRVGYTF. The DNA for the CDR3 is TGTGCCAGCAGTGGCCCACAGGGAAGGGTTGGCTACACCTTC.

By share of the sample, this clonotype is medium-sized. The DNA for the CDR3 is TGTGCCAGCAGTTTAAGAAGAGGTCATGGCTACACCTTC. It yields the protein CASSLRRGHGYTF. The V gene is TRBV12-3 or TRBV12-4, the J gene TRBJ1-2; D is uncertain. Deletions cut 2 bases from V and 6 bases from J, with 10 bases between. This CDR3 is 13 amino acids long.

This clonotype qualifies as large. The chain couples TRBV12-3 or TRBV12-4 to TRBJ1-2, with a weak D call TRBD1 (5 bases). The CDR3 has 15 amino acids. V lost 6 bases, J lost 0 bases, and 14 bases lay in between. CDR3 bases: TGTGCCAGCAGCCGGTTACAGGAAGCTAACTATGGCTACACCTTC. It specifies CASSRLQEANYGYTF.

This clonotype was observed a handful of times. This chain uses TRBV12-3 or TRBV12-4 with TRBJ1-2; no reliable D call. The CDR3 is 11 residues long. V was cut by 8 bases and J by 4 bases, with 8 bases left in between. Here the CDR3 reads CASGRLYGYTF. In DNA form, the CDR3 reads TGTGCCAGCGGGAGGCTCTATGGCTACACCTTC.

By proportion, this clonotype is large. The chain employs TRBV12-3 or TRBV12-4 and TRBJ1-2; no reliable D call. The V and J ends lost 1 base and 4 bases respectively, with 16 bases between them. The CDR3 loop spans 16 amino acids. The CDR3 region is CASSLVGSSRSYGYTF. The CDR3 nucleotides read TGTGCCAGCAGTTTAGTAGGCAGCTCGAGGTCCTATGGCTACACCTTC.

By share, this clonotype ranks as medium-sized (0.01 to 0.1%). This rearrangement joins TRBV12-3 or TRBV12-4 to TRBJ1-2, with 8 bases identical to TRBD1. V dropped 6 bases and J dropped 3; count of bases not matched to a gene: 6. The CDR3 runs 14 residues. CDR3 residues: CASRGQEGDYGYTF. The CDR3 DNA is TGTGCCAGCAGGGGACAGGAGGGTGACTATGGCTACACCTTC.

This clonotype is classed as medium-sized. This chain connects TRBV12-3 or TRBV12-4 to TRBJ1-2; unclear D gene. This CDR3 is 14 amino acids long. The V end was cut by 5 bases, the J end by 2 bases, with 12 bases between. CDR3 in amino acids: CASSRSTANYGYTF. Written as DNA, the CDR3 is TGTGCCAGCAGTCGGTCGACGGCGAACTATGGCTACACCTTC.

This clonotype is categorized as medium-sized (0.01 to 0.1%). The chain recombines TRBV12-3 or TRBV12-4 with TRBJ1-2; possible D gene TRBD1, 6 bases. The CDR3 loop spans 15 amino acids. V was trimmed by 5 bases and J by 1 base, leaving 14 bases between them. CDR3: CASSTNRDYNYGYTF. CDR3 DNA sequence: TGTGCCAGCAGTACAAACAGGGACTATAACTATGGCTACACCTTC.

This clonotype is termed medium-sized (0.01 to 0.1%). J is TRBJ1-2 and V is TRBV12-3 or TRBV12-4, with no clear D. The germline V and J ends were trimmed by 2 bases and 4 bases, with 11 bases remaining between them. The CDR3 spans 14 residues. The CDR3 is CASSLREGPYGYTF. As DNA, the CDR3 is TGTGCCAGCAGTTTAAGAGAAGGGCCCTATGGCTACACCTTC.

By share of the sample, this clonotype is hyperexpanded. This sequence joins TRBV12-3 or TRBV12-4 and TRBJ1-2; 9 nucleotides match TRBD1. J gave up 8 bases and V 5 bases, and 9 bases lay outside the gene matches. The CDR3 is 14 amino acids. The CDR3 sequence: CASSPLGQGQGYTF. The CDR3, as DNA: TGTGCCAGCAGTCCCTTGGGACAGGGCCAGGGCTACACCTTC.

This clonotype is judged medium-sized. V is TRBV12-3 or TRBV12-4 and J is TRBJ1-2; D gene ambiguous. V was shortened by 7 bases and J by 5 bases, with 8 bases between the two germline ends. The CDR3 is 11 residues long. The CDR3 sequence: CASMGYYGYTF. For the CDR3, the DNA is TGTGCCAGCATGGGATATTATGGCTACACCTTC.

This clonotype counts as large. The CDR3 sequence is CASSFFGDYGYTF. Here the CDR3 DNA reads TGTGCCAGCAGTTTCTTTGGGGACTATGGCTACACCTTC. This sequence joins TRBV12-3 or TRBV12-4 and TRBJ1-2; D ambiguous. The CDR3 runs to 13 residues. V lost 3 bases, J lost 3 bases, and 8 bases lay in between.

By share, this clonotype counts as large. CDR3 nucleotides: TGTGCCAGCAGTGCCACCCCTAACTATGGCTACACCTTC. Translating it yields CASSATPNYGYTF. The J gene is TRBJ1-2, the V gene TRBV12-3 or TRBV12-4; D gene unclear. Trimming left V 5 bases short and J 0 bases short, with 7 bases between. The CDR3 is made up of 13 amino acids.

This clonotype is medium-sized in the sample. The chain recombines TRBV12-3 or TRBV12-4 with TRBJ1-2; unclear D gene. The CDR3 has 12 amino acids. V was shortened by 1 base and J by 5 bases, with 5 bases between the two germline ends. CDR3 residues: CASSLEVYGYTF. In nucleotides, the CDR3 is TGTGCCAGCAGTTTAGAAGTTTATGGCTACACCTTC.

Judged by abundance, this clonotype is large. The rearrangement uses TRBV12-3 or TRBV12-4 and TRBJ1-2, with a possible D match to TRBD1 (6 bases). With 2 bases removed from V and 4 bases from J, the gap between germline ends came to 11 bases. This CDR3 is 14 amino acids long. The CDR3 bases are TGTGCCAGCAGTTTATCTCGGACAGTCTATGGCTACACCTTC. This encodes CASSLSRTVYGYTF.